Described below is a single T cell receptor beta chain sequence and its context. This sample is part of a study of OX40 agonist ivuxolimab in advanced cancers. There are 15 residues in the CDR3. With 4 bases removed from V and 4 bases from J, the gap between germline ends came to 13 bases. CDR1 is MGHRA, CDR2 YSYEKL, per germline. Profiling relied on immunoSEQ multiplex PCR, and the TCRdb table lists in-frame clones only, not all of them. The sample holds about 77,000 clones, approximately 81% seen once. The V gene is TRBV4-1, the J gene TRBJ1-4; D possibly corresponds to TRBD1 (6 bases). The clonotype originates from an adult with an advanced solid tumor such as melanoma, head and neck, liver or kidney cancer. The material was CD4+ or CD8+ T cells sorted from blood, obtained in a trial of the OX40 agonist ivuxolimab. The DNA for the CDR3 is TGCGCCAGCAGCCCCCTCGGGGGCGTTAATGAAAAACTGTTTTTT. Translated: CASSPLGGVNEKLFF.